One sample yielded the 12 T cell receptor beta chains listed below, sequenced in a study of patients and donors after allogeneic stem cell transplantation. TCRdb fed the RT-PCR reads into MiXCR, producing one record per CDR3 protein. Here the sample spans about a million distinct CDR3 sequences, about 20% being singletons. Material for sequencing was blood, either unsorted or a sorted T cell fraction (not recorded which). The receptors here all came from a human donor who was either an allogeneic HSCT recipient or a stem cell or donor lymphocyte infusion donor (not recorded which). It is not recorded whose cells these are; they may come from a transplant donor.

This clonotype was recorded once. The chain is built from TRBV3-1 and TRBJ2-5; D is possibly TRBD2 (6 bases). The V end was cut by 1 base, the J end by 5 bases, with 17 bases between. This CDR3 comprises 16 residues. Looked up from germline, CDR1 is LGHDT and CDR2 is YNNKEL (reference sequence). The CDR3 reads CASSQVGVAGKETQYF. CDR3 sequence (DNA): TGTGCCAGCAGCCAAGTTGGAGTGGCGGGGAAGGAGACCCAGTACTTC.

This chain links TRBV25-1 with TRBJ1-1; D unresolved. V was clipped by 3 bases and J by 6 bases, with 14 bases between them. CDR1 and CDR2 from the germline V gene are MGHDK and SYGVNS. This CDR3 has 14 amino acids. The CDR3 spells CASSEPRPGSEAFF. In DNA form, the CDR3 reads TGTGCCAGCAGTGAGCCCAGGCCCGGGTCTGAAGCTTTCTTT.

J is TRBJ2-3 and V is TRBV7-3; 15 bases fit TRBD2. This CDR3 comprises 17 residues. After removal of 5 bases from V and 4 bases from J, the junction contained 7 bases not matched to a gene. Germline CDR1 reads SGHTA; CDR2 reads FQGTGA. The CDR3 loop reads CASSLRTSGRAADTQYF. The CDR3 DNA reads as TGTGCCAGCAGCCTAAGGACTAGCGGGAGGGCGGCAGATACGCAGTATTTT.

V usage is TRBV20-1 and J usage is TRBJ2-7; TRBD1 matches 8 bases. With 4 bases clipped from V and 0 bases from J, the junction kept 5 bases outside the gene matches. This CDR3 comprises 14 residues. Germline V CDR1 and CDR2: DFQATT, SNEGSKA (reference sequence). The CDR3 loop reads CSAIRQGLSYEQYF. In DNA, the CDR3 is TGCAGTGCTATTCGACAGGGGCTCTCCTACGAGCAGTACTTC.

The J gene is TRBJ2-7, the V gene TRBV7-2; D is uncertain. The CDR3 contains 13 residues. Per germline, CDR1 SGHTA and CDR2 FQGNSA. V lost 0 bases, J lost 6 bases, and 9 bases lay in between. The CDR3 coding sequence is TGTGCCAGCAGCTTAGCGTCAGCCCTCGAGCAGTACTTC. Amino acids: CASSLASALEQYF.

This chain joins TRBV6-2 or TRBV6-3 and TRBJ2-6; D unresolved. CDR1 and CDR2 (germline): MNHEY, SVGEGT. The CDR3 length is 15 residues. The V and J ends lost 5 bases and 1 base respectively, with 9 bases between them. CDR3 in amino acids: CASSHDISGANVLTF. For the CDR3, the DNA is TGTGCCAGCAGTCACGATATTTCTGGGGCCAACGTCCTGACTTTC.

This clonotype was picked up a small number of times. This chain connects TRBV25-1 to TRBJ1-5; the match to TRBD1 covers 7 bases. Germline values: CDR1 MGHDK, CDR2 SYGVNS. This CDR3 is built from 18 residues. Trimming removed 5 bases from V and 3 bases from J; junction bases left unmatched: 16. The CDR3 nucleotides read TGTGCCAGCAGTCACCCCTCATCCGGGACAGACCTCAATCAGCCCCAGCATTTT. Protein product: CASSHPSSGTDLNQPQHF.

The chain joins TRBV6-2 or TRBV6-3 to TRBJ2-7; TRBD1 is a possible D gene (6 bases). Germline V gene sequence: CDR1 MNHEY, CDR2 SVGEGT. V was shortened by 2 bases and J by 3 bases, with 17 bases between the two germline ends. The CDR3 has 16 residues. CDR3 DNA: TGTGCCAGCAGTTACCCGTCGACAGGACCCAACTACGAGCAGTACTTC. Protein product: CASSYPSTGPNYEQYF.

This clonotype was detected only a few times. CDR3 residues: CASSPPPRVSYEQYF. DNA of the CDR3: TGTGCCAGCAGTCCCCCCCCGCGGGTCTCCTACGAGCAGTACTTC. The V call is TRBV12-3 or TRBV12-4, the J call TRBJ2-7, with D possibly matching TRBD2 (5 bases). V dropped 5 bases and J dropped 0 bases, with 14 bases sitting between them. This CDR3 is 15 amino acids long.

The chain links TRBV5-1 to TRBJ2-7; weak D call: TRBD2 (6 bases). Germline lookup yields CDR1 SGHRS and CDR2 YFSETQ. The CDR3 totals 14 residues. The V end was cut by 1 base, the J end by 5 bases, with 13 bases between. CDR3 DNA: TGCGCCAGCAGCTTGTCGGAGGGGCGCAACGAGCAGTACTTC. Amino acids: CASSLSEGRNEQYF.

This clonotype was seen more than once but under ten times. This chain links TRBV7-3 with TRBJ2-3; TRBD2 agrees at 11 bases. The ends lost 1 base at V and 4 bases at J; junction bases unmatched: 4. This CDR3 has 16 amino acids. Germline CDR1 is SGHTA and CDR2 is FQGTGA. The CDR3 loop reads CASSLIAGGGADTQYF. In DNA, the CDR3 is TGTGCCAGCAGCTTAATAGCGGGAGGGGGGGCAGATACGCAGTATTTT.

This chain uses TRBV27 with TRBJ2-1; a weak D match, TRBD1 (5 bases). CDR1 and CDR2 (germline): MNHEY, SMNVEV (reference sequence). The V and J ends lost 7 bases and 2 bases respectively, with 9 bases between them. The CDR3 runs 13 residues. CDR3 amino acids: CASKGAPYNEQFF. As DNA, the CDR3 is TGTGCCAGCAAAGGGGCCCCCTACAATGAGCAGTTCTTC.